The entry below describes one TCR beta chain. This record belongs to a study of T-cell memory formation after mild COVID-19. With 7 bases removed from V and 0 bases from J, the gap between germline ends came to 12 bases. Per germline, CDR1 MNHEY and CDR2 SMNVEV (reference sequence). The CDR3 consists of 15 residues. Researchers used 5'RACE with constant-segment primers to make TCR alpha and TCR beta cDNA libraries that carry sample barcodes and UMIs. TCRdb re-called the 5' RACE reads through MiXCR, storing one row per CDR3 protein. The sample has more than 300,000 distinct CDR3 sequences, more than 20% seen once.

V gene TRBV27 combines with J gene TRBJ2-2, with D uncertain. Sequencing was performed on PBMCs or a T cell subset sorted from them (not recorded which). The source of this sequence is a man aged 18 to 29 who had mild COVID-19 (a few samples of this study predate the infection). Cell type and time point are not known. CDR3 nucleotides: TGTGCCAGCACTCAGGTTTGGGCGAACACCGGGGAGCTGTTTTTT. This sequence encodes CASTQVWANTGELFF.